The clone carrying this T cell receptor (beta chain) has only one observation. Trimming at V came to 4 bases and at J to 2 bases, leaving 3 bases not matched to a gene. The CDR3 runs to 15 residues. Germline V gives CDR1 SEHNR, CDR2 FQNEAQ (reference sequence). Regarding time point: persistent/refractory GD, antithyroid drugs over 5 years with positive TRAb. RNA extracted from PBMCs served as the sequencing template. CDR3-region Arm-PCR and iRepertoire HTBI primers produced the TCR beta libraries. MiXCR, applied by TCRdb to the multiplex PCR reads, yields one record per CDR3 protein. The sample has around 340,000 distinct CDR3 sequences, around 20% seen once; the top ten hold around 30%. This record belongs to a study of regulatory T cells in long-lasting Graves disease.

V gene TRBV7-9 combines with J gene TRBJ1-5; 9 nucleotides match TRBD1. The sample was peripheral blood mononuclear cells (PBMCs), taken when the disease was refractory, from a patient treated with antithyroid drugs. The sequence was collected from a female donor with Graves disease. The CDR3 spells CASSWTGAGNQPQHF. The CDR3 DNA reads TGTGCCAGCAGCTGGACAGGGGCCGGCAATCAGCCCCAGCATTTT. Full variable domain (remainder filled in from reference TRBV7-9 and TRBJ1-5): DTGVSQNPRHKITKRGQNVTFRCDPISEHNRLYWYRQTLGQGPEFLTYFQNEAQLEKSRLLSDRFSAERPKGSFSTLEIQRTEQGDSAMYLCASSWTGAGNQPQHFGDGTRLSIL.